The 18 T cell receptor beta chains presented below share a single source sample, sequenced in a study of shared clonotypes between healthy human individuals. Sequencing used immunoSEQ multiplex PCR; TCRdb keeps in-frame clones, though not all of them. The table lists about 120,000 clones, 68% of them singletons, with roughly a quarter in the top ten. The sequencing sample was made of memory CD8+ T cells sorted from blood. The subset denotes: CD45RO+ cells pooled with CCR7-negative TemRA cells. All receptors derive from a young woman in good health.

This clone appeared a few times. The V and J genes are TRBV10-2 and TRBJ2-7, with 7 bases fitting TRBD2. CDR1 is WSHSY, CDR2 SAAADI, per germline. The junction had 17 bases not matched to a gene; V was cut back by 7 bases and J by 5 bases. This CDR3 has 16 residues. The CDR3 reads CASTLSGEGLPDEQYF. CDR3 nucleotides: TGCGCCAGCACCCTAAGTGGGGAGGGCCTCCCCGACGAGCAGTACTTC.

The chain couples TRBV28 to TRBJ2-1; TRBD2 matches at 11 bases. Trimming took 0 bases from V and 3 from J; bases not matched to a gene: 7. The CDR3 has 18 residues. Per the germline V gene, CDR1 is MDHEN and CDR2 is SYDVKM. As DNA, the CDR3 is TGTGCCAGCAGTTTATGGGGACTAGCGGATACCTACTACAATGAGCAGTTCTTC. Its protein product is CASSLWGLADTYYNEQFF.

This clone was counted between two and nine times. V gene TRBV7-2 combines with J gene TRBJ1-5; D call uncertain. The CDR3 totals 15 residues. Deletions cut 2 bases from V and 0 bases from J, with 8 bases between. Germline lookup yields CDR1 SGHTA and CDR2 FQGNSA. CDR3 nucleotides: TGTGCCAGCAGCTTAATAGGGTATAGCAATCAGCCCCAGCATTTT. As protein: CASSLIGYSNQPQHF.

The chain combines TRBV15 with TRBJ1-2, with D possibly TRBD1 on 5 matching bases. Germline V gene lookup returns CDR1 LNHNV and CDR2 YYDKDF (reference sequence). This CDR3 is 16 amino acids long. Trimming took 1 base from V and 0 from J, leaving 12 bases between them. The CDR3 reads CATSRGLGTPNYGYTF. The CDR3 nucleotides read TGTGCCACCAGCAGAGGATTGGGGACCCCTAACTATGGCTACACCTTC. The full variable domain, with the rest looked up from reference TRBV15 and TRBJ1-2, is DAMVIQNPRYQVTQFGKPVTLSCSQTLNHNVMYWYQQKSSQAPKLLFHYYDKDFNNEADTPDNFQSRRPNTSFCFLDIRSPGLGDTAMYLCATSRGLGTPNYGYTFGSGTRLTVV.

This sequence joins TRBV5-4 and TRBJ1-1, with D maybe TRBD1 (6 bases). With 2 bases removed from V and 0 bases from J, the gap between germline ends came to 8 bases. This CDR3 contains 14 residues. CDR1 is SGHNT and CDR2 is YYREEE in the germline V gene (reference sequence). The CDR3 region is CASSLDRMNTEAFF. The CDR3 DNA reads TGTGCCAGCAGCTTAGACAGGATGAACACTGAAGCTTTCTTT.

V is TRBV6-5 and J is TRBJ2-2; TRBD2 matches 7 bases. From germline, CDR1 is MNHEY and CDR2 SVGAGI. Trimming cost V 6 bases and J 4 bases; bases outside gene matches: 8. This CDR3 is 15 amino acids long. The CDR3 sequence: CASSLGLGGTGELFF. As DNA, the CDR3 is TGTGCCAGCAGCCTCGGACTAGGTGGCACCGGGGAGCTGTTTTTT.

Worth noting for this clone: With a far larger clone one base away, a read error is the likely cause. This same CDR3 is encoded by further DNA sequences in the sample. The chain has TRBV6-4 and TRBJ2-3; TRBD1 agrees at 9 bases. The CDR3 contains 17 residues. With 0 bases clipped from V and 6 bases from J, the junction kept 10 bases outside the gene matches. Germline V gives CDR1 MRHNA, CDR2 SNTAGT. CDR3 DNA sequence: TGTGCCAGCAGTGACTCGCCCGGGGGACAGGGCCGGGATACGCAGTATTTT. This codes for CASSDSPGGQGRDTQYF.

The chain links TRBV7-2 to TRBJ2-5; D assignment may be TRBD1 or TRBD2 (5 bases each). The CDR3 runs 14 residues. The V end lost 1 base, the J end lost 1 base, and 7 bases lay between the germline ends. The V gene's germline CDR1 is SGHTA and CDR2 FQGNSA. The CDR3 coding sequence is TGTGCCAGCAGCTTAGTGGGACGCCAAGAGACCCAGTACTTC. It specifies CASSLVGRQETQYF.

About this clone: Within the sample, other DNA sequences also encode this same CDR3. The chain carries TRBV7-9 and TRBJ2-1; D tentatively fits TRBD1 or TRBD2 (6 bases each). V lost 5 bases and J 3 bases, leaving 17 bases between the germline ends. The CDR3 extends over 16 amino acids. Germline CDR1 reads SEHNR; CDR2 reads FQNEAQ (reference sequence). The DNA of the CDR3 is TGTGCCAGCAGCCCTCGAGGGGGGAGTGTCTACAATGAGCAGTTCTTC. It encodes CASSPRGGSVYNEQFF.

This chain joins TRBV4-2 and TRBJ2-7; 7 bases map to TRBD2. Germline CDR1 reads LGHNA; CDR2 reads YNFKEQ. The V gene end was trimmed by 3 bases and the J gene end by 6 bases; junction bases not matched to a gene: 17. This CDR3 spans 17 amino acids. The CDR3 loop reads CASSQGGRHNIPGEQYF. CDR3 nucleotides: TGTGCCAGCAGCCAGGGAGGGAGGCACAACATACCGGGCGAGCAGTACTTC.

The CDR3 sequence: CASSEWWDSTSTDTQYF. DNA of the CDR3: TGTGCCAGCAGTGAATGGTGGGACAGCACTAGCACAGATACGCAGTATTTT. The chain carries TRBV2 and TRBJ2-3; 7 bases are a match to TRBD1. V lost 2 bases, J lost 0 bases, and 8 bases stayed unmatched. The V gene's germline CDR1 is SNHLY and CDR2 FYNNEI. The CDR3 covers 17 residues.

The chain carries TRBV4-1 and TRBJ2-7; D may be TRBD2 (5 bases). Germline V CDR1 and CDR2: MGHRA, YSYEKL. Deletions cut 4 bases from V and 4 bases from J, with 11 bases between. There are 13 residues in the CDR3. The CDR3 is CASSPGLAYEQYF. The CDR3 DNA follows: TGCGCCAGCAGCCCGGGCCTAGCTTACGAGCAGTACTTC.

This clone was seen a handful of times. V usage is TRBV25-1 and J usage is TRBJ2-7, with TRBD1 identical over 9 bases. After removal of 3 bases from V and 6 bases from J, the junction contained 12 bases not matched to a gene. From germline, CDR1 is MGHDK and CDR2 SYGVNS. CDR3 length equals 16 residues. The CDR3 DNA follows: TGTGCCAGCAGTGAGCGACCGGGACAGGGTGCCCTCGAGCAGTACTTC. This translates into CASSERPGQGALEQYF.

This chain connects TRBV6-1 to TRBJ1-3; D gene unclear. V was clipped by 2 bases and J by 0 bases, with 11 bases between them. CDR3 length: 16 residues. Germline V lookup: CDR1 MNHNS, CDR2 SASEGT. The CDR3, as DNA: TGTGCCAGCAGTGAATTTGGTTCTCGCTCTGGAAACACCATATATTTT. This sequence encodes CASSEFGSRSGNTIYF.

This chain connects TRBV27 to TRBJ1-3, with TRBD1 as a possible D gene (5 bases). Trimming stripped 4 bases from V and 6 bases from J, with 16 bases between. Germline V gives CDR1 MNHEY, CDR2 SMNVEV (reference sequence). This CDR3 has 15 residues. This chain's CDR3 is CASSWGRVDENTIYF. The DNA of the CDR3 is TGTGCCAGCAGTTGGGGCAGGGTGGATGAAAACACCATATATTTT.

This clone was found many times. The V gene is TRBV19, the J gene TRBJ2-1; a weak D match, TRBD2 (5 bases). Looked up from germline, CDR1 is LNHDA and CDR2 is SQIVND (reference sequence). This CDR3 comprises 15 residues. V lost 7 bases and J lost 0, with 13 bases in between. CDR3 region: CASNLEGSSYNEQFF. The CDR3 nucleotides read TGTGCCAGTAACCTTGAGGGTAGCTCCTACAATGAGCAGTTCTTC.

CDR3 nucleotides: TGTGCCAGCAGCTTAAGGATTATTTGGGACAGGGACACTGAAGCTTTCTTT. Its translation: CASSLRIIWDRDTEAFF. The chain joins TRBV7-6 to TRBJ1-1; 9 bases fit TRBD1. Germline V gene lookup returns CDR1 SGHVS and CDR2 FNYEAQ. The CDR3 contains 17 residues. V gave up 2 bases and J gave up 3 bases; unmatched junction bases: 10.

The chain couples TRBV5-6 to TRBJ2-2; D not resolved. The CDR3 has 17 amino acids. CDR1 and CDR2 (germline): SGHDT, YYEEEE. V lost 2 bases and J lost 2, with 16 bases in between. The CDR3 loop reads CASSLHPAIYNTGELFF. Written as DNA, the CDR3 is TGTGCCAGCAGCTTACACCCGGCCATTTACAACACCGGGGAGCTGTTTTTT.